A single sample is the source of the 12 T cell receptor beta chains below, sequenced in a study of shared T cell receptors in the human thymus. Profiling relied on immunoSEQ multiplex PCR, and the TCRdb table lists in-frame clones only, not all of them. The data contain 720,000 or so clones, 80% to 90% of them seen just once; the ten biggest clones take up more than 0.01%. The same sample was also used in a study of human thymus T cells.

The sequenced sample consisted of thymocytes. The receptor set was obtained from a girl under three years old with a congenital heart defect.

The J gene is TRBJ1-2, the V gene TRBV6-5, with 7 bases matching TRBD1. With 6 bases clipped from V and 1 base from J, the junction kept 8 bases outside the gene matches. Germline V gene sequence: CDR1 MNHEY, CDR2 SVGAGI. This CDR3 spans 15 amino acids. CDR3 bases: TGTGCCAGCAGCGAAACAGGGGCCGATAACTATGGCTACACCTTC. Translated: CASSETGADNYGYTF.

The chain uses TRBV11-2 and TRBJ2-3, with 7 bases fitting TRBD2. The germline V gene encodes CDR1 SGHAT and CDR2 FQNNGV. V trimming: 0 bases; J trimming: 5 bases; junction bases outside the gene matches: 11. There are 17 residues in the CDR3. CDR3 in amino acids: CASSLDWSGLVRDTQYF. The CDR3 region has the DNA TGTGCCAGCAGCTTAGATTGGAGTGGACTAGTGAGAGATACGCAGTATTTT.

About this clone itself: One end of the junction varies from germline; a read error may be responsible. The gene calls are TRBV19 and TRBJ2-7; possible D gene TRBD2, 5 bases. Germline loops: CDR1 LNHDA, CDR2 SQIVND (reference sequence). There are 14 residues in the CDR3. CDR3 bases: TGTGCCAGTAGTATTAGAGGGCTATCCTCCGAGCAGTACTTC. Protein: CASSIRGLSSEQYF.

This sequence joins TRBV2 and TRBJ2-2, with 8 nucleotides matching TRBD2. Germline V gene lookup returns CDR1 SNHLY and CDR2 FYNNEI. This CDR3 has 16 residues. V lost 6 bases to trimming and J lost 4 bases; unmatched junction nucleotides: 10. CDR3 in DNA: TGTGCCAGCAGCCGAATAGCGGGGAAAGGCACCGGGGAGCTGTTTTTT. This encodes CASSRIAGKGTGELFF.

The chain couples TRBV29-1 to TRBJ2-3; TRBD2 aligns across 9 bases. The germline V gene has CDR1 SQVTM and CDR2 ANQGSEA. This CDR3 is 15 amino acids long. V shed 5 bases, J shed 3 bases, and the junction held 9 bases outside the gene matches. CDR3 DNA sequence: TGCAGCGTTCTGTCTCCGGGACTAGCTACAGATACGCAGTATTTT. It yields the protein CSVLSPGLATDTQYF.

The chain links TRBV7-2 to TRBJ2-7, with 9 bases identical to TRBD1. CDR3 size: 17 residues. J lost 7 bases, V lost 5 bases, and 18 bases had no gene match. CDR1 is SGHTA and CDR2 is FQGNSA in the germline V gene. The CDR3 loop is CASSPPWYGQGNLEQYF. The CDR3 nucleotides read TGTGCCAGCAGCCCGCCCTGGTACGGACAGGGGAATTTAGAGCAGTACTTC.

The V gene is TRBV6-5, the J gene TRBJ2-3; 7 nucleotides line up with TRBD2. Germline V CDR1 and CDR2: MNHEY, SVGAGI. V gave up 5 bases and J gave up 2 bases; unmatched junction bases: 4. This CDR3 contains 14 residues. CDR3 protein: CASSMRLATDTQYF. CDR3 sequence (DNA): TGTGCCAGCAGTATGAGACTAGCCACAGATACGCAGTATTTT.

V gene TRBV6-1 combines with J gene TRBJ2-5, with TRBD2 identical over 11 bases. CDR1 and CDR2 (germline): MNHNS, SASEGT. This CDR3 is 14 amino acids long. CDR3 residues: CAAGTSGSQETQYF. The CDR3 coding sequence is TGTGCGGCCGGGACTAGCGGATCTCAAGAGACCCAGTACTTC.

The V and J genes are TRBV13 and TRBJ2-7; D might be TRBD2 (6 bases). Trimming left V 5 bases short and J 6 bases short, with 14 bases between. The CDR3 runs to 13 residues. CDR1 is PRHDT, CDR2 FYEKMQ, per germline (reference sequence). CDR3: CASSPRECCEQYF. The CDR3 DNA follows: TGTGCCAGCAGCCCCCGGGAGTGCTGCGAGCAGTACTTC.

The chain is built from TRBV6-5 and TRBJ1-3; D gene uncertain. The CDR3 covers 12 residues. V lost 7 bases and J lost 0, with 4 bases in between. Looked up from germline, CDR1 is MNHEY and CDR2 is SVGAGI. CDR3 nucleotides: TGTGCCAGCACTAGCTCTGGAAACACCATATATTTT. Protein: CASTSSGNTIYF.

The V call is TRBV10-2, the J call TRBJ1-1; 7 bases match TRBD1. This CDR3 has 16 amino acids. Germline V CDR1 and CDR2: WSHSY, SAAADI. The J segment lost 5 bases and the V segment lost 4 bases, leaving 13 bases of the junction unmatched. The CDR3 sequence: CASSGKLQDRKTEAFF. The CDR3 DNA sequence: TGCGCCAGCAGTGGAAAACTCCAGGACAGGAAGACTGAAGCTTTCTTT.

The chain has TRBV4-1 and TRBJ2-5; 9 positions agree with TRBD2. This CDR3 is built from 16 residues. V shed 5 bases, J shed 2 bases, and the junction held 9 bases outside the gene matches. Germline loops: CDR1 MGHRA, CDR2 YSYEKL. CDR3 loop: CASSLPTSGGQETQYF. In DNA form, the CDR3 reads TGCGCCAGCAGCTTACCGACTAGCGGCGGACAAGAGACCCAGTACTTC.